Here is one TCR beta chain with its context. Its antigen remains unidentified. This entry belongs to a study of identical twins. A universal primer site came from template switching; cDNA carried unique molecular identifiers. MiXCR, applied by TCRdb to the 5' RACE reads, yields one record per CDR3 protein. Here the sample spans around 230,000 distinct CDR3 sequences, less than 9.5% being singletons. Study outcomes and limitations: Surplus twin overlap in beta out-of-frame sequences was less pronounced. Reduced insertions were recorded for abundant cord blood beta clonotypes, with no such pattern in memory repertoires. For out-of-frame alpha sequences shared by twins, low generation probability was in excess.

With V trimmed by 2 bases and J by 1 base, 1 base remained unmatched. Germline CDR1 ENHRY, CDR2 SYGVKD. The CDR3 is 15 amino acids. Source material: memory (CD45RO+) T cells sorted from blood. The TCR was taken from a woman aged 18-29 years in good health. The V call is TRBV10-3, the J call TRBJ2-1; 8 bases map to TRBD1. CDR3 DNA: TGTGCCATCAGTGAGGACAGGGGTTCCTACAATGAGCAGTTCTTC. As protein: CAISEDRGSYNEQFF.